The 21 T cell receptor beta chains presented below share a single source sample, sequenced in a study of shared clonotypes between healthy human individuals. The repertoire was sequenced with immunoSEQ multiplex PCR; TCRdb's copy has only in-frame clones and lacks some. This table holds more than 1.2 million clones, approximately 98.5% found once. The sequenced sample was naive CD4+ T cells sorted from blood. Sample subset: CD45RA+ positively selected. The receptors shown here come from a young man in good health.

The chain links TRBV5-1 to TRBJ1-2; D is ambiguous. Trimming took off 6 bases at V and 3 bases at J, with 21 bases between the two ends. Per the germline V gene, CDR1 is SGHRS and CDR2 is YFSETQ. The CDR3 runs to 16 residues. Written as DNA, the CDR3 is TGCGCCAGCAACCCGGACGTAACCATCGCGGACTATGGCTACACCTTC. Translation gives CASNPDVTIADYGYTF.

CDR3 residues: CASSLVFRGSTDTQYF. The CDR3 nucleotides are TGTGCCAGCAGCTTAGTGTTCAGGGGGAGCACAGATACGCAGTATTTT. The chain is built from TRBV7-2 and TRBJ2-3; 7 positions agree with TRBD1. This CDR3 is built from 16 residues. With 1 base clipped from V and 0 bases from J, the junction kept 4 bases outside the gene matches. Germline CDR1 SGHTA, CDR2 FQGNSA.

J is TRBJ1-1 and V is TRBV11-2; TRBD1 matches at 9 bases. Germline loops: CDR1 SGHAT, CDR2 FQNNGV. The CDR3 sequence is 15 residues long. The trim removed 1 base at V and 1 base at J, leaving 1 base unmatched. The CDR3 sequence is CASSLAGQGNTEAFF. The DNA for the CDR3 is TGTGCCAGCAGCTTAGCGGGACAGGGGAACACTGAAGCTTTCTTT.

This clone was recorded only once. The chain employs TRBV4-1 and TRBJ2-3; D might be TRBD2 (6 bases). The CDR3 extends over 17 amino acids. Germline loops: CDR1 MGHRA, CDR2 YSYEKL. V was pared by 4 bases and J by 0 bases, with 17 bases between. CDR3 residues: CASSPQKAGSSTDTQYF. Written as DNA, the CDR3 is TGCGCCAGCAGCCCCCAAAAGGCGGGAAGTAGCACAGATACGCAGTATTTT.

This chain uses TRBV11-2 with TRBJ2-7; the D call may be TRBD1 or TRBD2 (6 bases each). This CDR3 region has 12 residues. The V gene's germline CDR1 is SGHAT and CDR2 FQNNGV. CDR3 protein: CAVGGQGNEQYF. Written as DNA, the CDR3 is TGTGCAGTAGGGGGGCAGGGCAACGAGCAGTACTTC.

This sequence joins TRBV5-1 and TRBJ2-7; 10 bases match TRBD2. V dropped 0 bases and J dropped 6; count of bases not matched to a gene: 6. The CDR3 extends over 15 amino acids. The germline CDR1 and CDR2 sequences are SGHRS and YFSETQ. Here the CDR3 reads CASSLGASGSLEQYF. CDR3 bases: TGCGCCAGCAGCTTGGGGGCTAGCGGGAGCCTCGAGCAGTACTTC.

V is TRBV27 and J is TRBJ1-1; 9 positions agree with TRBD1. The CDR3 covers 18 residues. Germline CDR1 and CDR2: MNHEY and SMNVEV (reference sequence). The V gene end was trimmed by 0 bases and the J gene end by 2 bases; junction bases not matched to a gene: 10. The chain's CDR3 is CASSLSRGTGIINTEAFF. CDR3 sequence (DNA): TGTGCCAGCAGTTTATCAAGGGGGACAGGGATTATAAACACTGAAGCTTTCTTT.

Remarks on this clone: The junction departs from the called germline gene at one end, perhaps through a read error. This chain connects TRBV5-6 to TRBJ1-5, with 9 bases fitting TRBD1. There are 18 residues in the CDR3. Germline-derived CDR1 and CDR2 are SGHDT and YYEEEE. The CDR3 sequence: CANSLWGPGQGINQPQHF. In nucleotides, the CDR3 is TGTGCCAACAGCTTGTGGGGACCGGGACAGGGCATCAATCAGCCCCAGCATTTT.

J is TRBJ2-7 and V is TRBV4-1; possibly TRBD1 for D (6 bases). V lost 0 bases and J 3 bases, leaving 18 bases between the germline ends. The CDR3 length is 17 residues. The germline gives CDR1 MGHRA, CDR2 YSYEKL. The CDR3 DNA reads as TGCGCCAGCAGCCAAGAGGAATTTGGCCAGGACAGCTACGAGCAGTACTTC. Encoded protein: CASSQEEFGQDSYEQYF.

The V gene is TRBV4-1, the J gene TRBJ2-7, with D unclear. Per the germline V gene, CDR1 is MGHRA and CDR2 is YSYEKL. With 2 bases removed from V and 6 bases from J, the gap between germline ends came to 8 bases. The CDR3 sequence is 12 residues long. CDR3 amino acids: CASSQPLSEQYF. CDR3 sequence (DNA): TGCGCCAGCAGCCAACCATTGTCCGAGCAGTACTTC.

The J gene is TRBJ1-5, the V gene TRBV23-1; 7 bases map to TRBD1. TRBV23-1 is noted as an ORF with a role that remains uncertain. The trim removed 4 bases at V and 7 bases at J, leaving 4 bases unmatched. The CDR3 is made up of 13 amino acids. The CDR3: CASSPQGGQPQHF. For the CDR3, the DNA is TGCGCCAGCAGTCCCCAGGGGGGCCAGCCCCAGCATTTT.

The CDR3 nucleotides are TGTGCCAGCAGCTTGCCGTATCTCAATACGCAGTATTTT. Translating gives CASSLPYLNTQYF. The V gene is TRBV5-4, the J gene TRBJ2-3; D remains unclear. In germline, CDR1 is SGHNT, CDR2 YYREEE (reference sequence). V was shortened by 1 base and J by 7 bases, with 10 bases between the two germline ends. This CDR3 spans 13 amino acids.

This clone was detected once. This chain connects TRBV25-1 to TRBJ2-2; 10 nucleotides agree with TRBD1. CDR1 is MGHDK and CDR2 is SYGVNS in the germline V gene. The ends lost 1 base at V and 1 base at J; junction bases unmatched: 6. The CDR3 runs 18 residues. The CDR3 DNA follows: TGTGCCAGCAGTGAATGGGACAGGGGAAGGTGGAACACCGGGGAGCTGTTTTTT. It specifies CASSEWDRGRWNTGELFF.

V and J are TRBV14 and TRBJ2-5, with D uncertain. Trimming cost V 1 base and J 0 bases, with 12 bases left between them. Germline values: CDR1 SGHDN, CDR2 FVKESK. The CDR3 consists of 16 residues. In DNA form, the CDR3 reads TGTGCCAGCAGCCAAGTCCAAGGGCCATACCAAGAGACCCAGTACTTC. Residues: CASSQVQGPYQETQYF.

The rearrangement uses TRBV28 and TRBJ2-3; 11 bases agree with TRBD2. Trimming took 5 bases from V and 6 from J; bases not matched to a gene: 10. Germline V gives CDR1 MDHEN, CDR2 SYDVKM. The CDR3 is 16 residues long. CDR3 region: CASSLILAGGLDTQYF. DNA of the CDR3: TGTGCCAGCAGTCTAATTCTAGCGGGGGGCCTGGATACGCAGTATTTT.

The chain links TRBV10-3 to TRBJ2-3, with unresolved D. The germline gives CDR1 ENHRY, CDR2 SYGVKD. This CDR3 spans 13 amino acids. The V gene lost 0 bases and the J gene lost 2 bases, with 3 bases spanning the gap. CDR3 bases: TGTGCCATCAGTGAGTCGAACACAGATACGCAGTATTTT. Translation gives CAISESNTDTQYF.

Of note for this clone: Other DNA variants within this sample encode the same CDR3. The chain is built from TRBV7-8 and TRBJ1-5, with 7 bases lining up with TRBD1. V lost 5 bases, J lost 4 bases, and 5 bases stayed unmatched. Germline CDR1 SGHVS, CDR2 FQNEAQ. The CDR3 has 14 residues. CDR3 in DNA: TGTGCCAGCAGCGTTCGGGACAGTAATCAGCCCCAGCATTTT. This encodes CASSVRDSNQPQHF.

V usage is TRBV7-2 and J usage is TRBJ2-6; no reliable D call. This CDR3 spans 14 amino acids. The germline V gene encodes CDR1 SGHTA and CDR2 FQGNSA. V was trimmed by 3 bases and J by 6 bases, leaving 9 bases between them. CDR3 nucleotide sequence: TGTGCCAGCAGCTTTACAACTGTGGCCAACGTCCTGACTTTC. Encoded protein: CASSFTTVANVLTF.

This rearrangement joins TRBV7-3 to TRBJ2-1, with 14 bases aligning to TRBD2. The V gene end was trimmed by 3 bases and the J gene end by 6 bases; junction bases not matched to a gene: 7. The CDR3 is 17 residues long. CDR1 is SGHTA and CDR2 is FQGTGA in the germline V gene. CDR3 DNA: TGTGCCAGCAGCTTCATTGGGACTAGCGGGAGCCCCAATGAGCAGTTCTTC. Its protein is CASSFIGTSGSPNEQFF.

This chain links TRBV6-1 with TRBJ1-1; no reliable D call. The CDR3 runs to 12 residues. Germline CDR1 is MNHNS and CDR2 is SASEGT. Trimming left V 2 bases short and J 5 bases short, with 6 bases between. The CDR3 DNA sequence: TGTGCCAGCAGTGAAAGGTTAACTGAAGCTTTCTTT. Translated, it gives CASSERLTEAFF.

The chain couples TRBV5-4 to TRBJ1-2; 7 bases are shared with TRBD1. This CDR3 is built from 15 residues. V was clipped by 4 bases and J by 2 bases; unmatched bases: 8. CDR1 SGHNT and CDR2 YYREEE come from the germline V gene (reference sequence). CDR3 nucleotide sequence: TGTGCCAGCAGCCCAGGGGGAGCTATGAACTATGGCTACACCTTC. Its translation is CASSPGGAMNYGYTF.